Included here is one T cell receptor beta chain sequence, with context. The data are from a study of blood T cell repertoires in COVID-19. Clones were read by immunoSEQ multiplex PCR, and TCRdb kept only the in-frame ones, dropping some. The profile covers about 170,000 clones, with 60% to 85% appearing a single time and around 2.8% taken by the ten largest. V lost 5 bases to trimming and J lost 0 bases, with 13 bases between them. Looked up from germline, CDR1 is SGHTA and CDR2 is FQGNSA. This CDR3 comprises 15 residues. This sequence joins TRBV7-2 and TRBJ1-2; D may be TRBD1 (5 bases). Sequencing used peripheral blood. The receptor was isolated from a man aged 65 to 85 with acute or convalescent COVID-19. CDR3 sequence reads: CASSARQRTNYGYTF. The CDR3 DNA is TGTGCCAGCAGCGCCAGACAGCGTACTAACTATGGCTACACCTTC.